The 28 T cell receptor beta chains below all came from one sample that was sequenced in a study of shared clonotypes between healthy human individuals. Sequenced by immunoSEQ multiplex PCR; TCRdb stores in-frame clones only, minus some. The table records roughly 2,000,000 clones, roughly 94% of them present only once. It was CD45RO-negative cells, positively selected for CCR7, that made up naive CD8 cells, with terminally differentiated effector memory CD45RA+ cells excluded. Material: naive CD8+ T cells sorted from blood. Every receptor here comes from a young man in good health.

The rearrangement uses TRBV7-8 and TRBJ2-3; the match to TRBD1 covers 9 bases. The CDR3 sequence is 17 residues long. Looked up from germline, CDR1 is SGHVS and CDR2 is FQNEAQ. V dropped 4 bases and J dropped 0; count of bases not matched to a gene: 8. The CDR3 DNA follows: TGTGCCAGCAGCTACAAACTTGGACAGGGGAGCACAGATACGCAGTATTTT. It codes for CASSYKLGQGSTDTQYF.

Concerning this clone: The identical CDR3 is also encoded by other nucleotide sequences in the sample. This chain uses TRBV2 with TRBJ2-5; 14 bases are a match to TRBD2. V lost 6 bases, J lost 4 bases, and 1 base stayed unmatched. This CDR3 region has 14 residues. The germline V gene encodes CDR1 SNHLY and CDR2 FYNNEI. CDR3 protein: CASSGLAGGETQYF. DNA of the CDR3: TGTGCCAGCAGCGGACTAGCGGGAGGAGAGACCCAGTACTTC.

The chain is built from TRBV6-5 and TRBJ1-3, with D perhaps TRBD1 (6 bases). There are 15 residues in the CDR3. The germline gives CDR1 MNHEY, CDR2 SVGAGI. Trimming cost V 4 bases and J 1 base, with 11 bases left between them. The DNA of the CDR3 is TGTGCCAGCAGTTCCGTTACAGGGTCTGGAAACACCATATATTTT. Protein: CASSSVTGSGNTIYF.

A remark on this clone: Within the sample, other DNA sequences also encode this same CDR3. The V gene is TRBV7-9, the J gene TRBJ2-3; D not resolved. The ends were cut back, 3 bases at V and 5 bases at J, with 6 bases in the middle. CDR3 length: 12 residues. Per germline, CDR1 SEHNR and CDR2 FQNEAQ (reference sequence). CDR3 loop: CASSFGEDTQYF. Here the CDR3 DNA reads TGTGCCAGCAGCTTTGGGGAAGATACGCAGTATTTT.

This clone is a singleton in its sample. V is TRBV6-1 and J is TRBJ1-3; D remains unclear. This CDR3 comprises 14 residues. Germline loops: CDR1 MNHNS, CDR2 SASEGT. The CDR3 region is CGYKREDSGNTIYF. The CDR3 nucleotides read TGTGGATATAAAAGGGAAGACTCTGGAAACACCATATATTTT.

This chain uses TRBV30 with TRBJ1-2; TRBD1 matches 9 bases. Trimming took 1 base from V and 3 from J; bases not matched to a gene: 12. The CDR3 spans 17 residues. CDR1 and CDR2 (germline): GTSNPN, SVGIG (reference sequence). The CDR3 loop is CAWSDGTGWGLDYGYTF. In nucleotides, the CDR3 is TGTGCCTGGAGTGACGGGACAGGGTGGGGACTCGACTATGGCTACACCTTC.

Only one count was recorded for this clone. This chain connects TRBV27 to TRBJ1-5; weak D call: TRBD1 (5 bases). Trimming stripped 1 base from V and 5 bases from J, with 9 bases between. The CDR3 has 14 residues. Germline loops: CDR1 MNHEY, CDR2 SMNVEV (reference sequence). This CDR3 reads CASSLWLGHQPQHF. Written as DNA, the CDR3 is TGTGCCAGCAGTTTATGGTTGGGGCATCAGCCCCAGCATTTT.

Turning to this clone: This CDR3 is also generated by other DNA sequences in the sample. This chain joins TRBV7-9 and TRBJ2-7; no reliable D call. CDR1 and CDR2 (germline): SEHNR, FQNEAQ (reference sequence). The CDR3 is made up of 12 amino acids. With 1 base removed from V and 7 bases from J, the gap between germline ends came to 8 bases. CDR3 in amino acids: CASSLVVEEQYF. The CDR3 bases are TGTGCCAGCAGCTTAGTAGTTGAGGAGCAGTACTTC. The complete variable domain, with remaining parts taken from reference TRBV7-9 and TRBJ2-7, reads DTGVSQNPRHKITKRGQNVTFRCDPISEHNRLYWYRQTLGQGPEFLTYFQNEAQLEKSRLLSDRFSAERPKGSFSTLEIQRTEQGDSAMYLCASSLVVEEQYFGPGTRLTVT.

The chain links TRBV27 to TRBJ1-1; D may be TRBD1 (6 bases). This CDR3 spans 16 amino acids. The germline CDR1 and CDR2 sequences are MNHEY and SMNVEV (reference sequence). V was cut by 5 bases and J by 5 bases, with 21 bases left in between. CDR3 loop: CASSLYPGGAKTEAFF. The CDR3 DNA reads TGTGCCAGCAGTCTTTATCCTGGGGGGGCGAAAACTGAAGCTTTCTTT.

The chain uses TRBV5-4 and TRBJ2-1; the match to TRBD2 covers 7 bases. Germline CDR1 reads SGHNT; CDR2 reads YYREEE (reference sequence). This CDR3 spans 14 amino acids. Losses at the gene ends were 4 bases for V and 4 bases for J; bases not matched to a gene: 5. The CDR3, as DNA: TGTGCCAGCAGCCGGGGGGAAACGTACAATGAGCAGTTCTTC. This gives the protein CASSRGETYNEQFF.

The J gene is TRBJ1-5, the V gene TRBV6-1; TRBD1 is a possible D gene (5 bases). The CDR3 consists of 16 residues. CDR1 is MNHNS and CDR2 is SASEGT in the germline V gene. V lost 4 bases and J lost 6, with 19 bases in between. The CDR3 coding sequence is TGTGCCAGCAGTGTTGGCAGGGCAACGGTGTCTCAGCCCCAGCATTTT. Translating gives CASSVGRATVSQPQHF.

This chain links TRBV11-2 with TRBJ2-3, with TRBD1 identical over 9 bases. V lost 5 bases, J lost 4 bases, and 7 bases stayed unmatched. CDR1 SGHAT and CDR2 FQNNGV come from the germline V gene. This CDR3 comprises 15 residues. The CDR3, as DNA: TGTGCCAGCAGCCCTTGGACAGGGGCCTCAGATACGCAGTATTTT. Encoded protein: CASSPWTGASDTQYF.

The chain couples TRBV5-1 to TRBJ1-1, with no clear D. The V gene lost 4 bases and the J gene lost 0 bases, with 13 bases spanning the gap. This CDR3 spans 15 amino acids. Germline CDR1 is SGHRS and CDR2 is YFSETQ. In DNA form, the CDR3 reads TGCGCCAGCAGCCCCCTAGGGAACATGAACACTGAAGCTTTCTTT. The encoded protein is CASSPLGNMNTEAFF.

This chain joins TRBV5-1 and TRBJ2-7, with TRBD1 as a possible D gene (5 bases). CDR1 is SGHRS and CDR2 is YFSETQ in the germline V gene. The V and J ends lost 4 bases and 2 bases respectively, with 7 bases between them. The CDR3 has 12 residues. CDR3 protein: CASSKGAYEQYF. CDR3 DNA sequence: TGCGCCAGCAGCAAAGGGGCCTACGAGCAGTACTTC.

The chain recombines TRBV18 with TRBJ2-7; D perhaps matches TRBD1 (6 bases). Germline CDR1 KGHSH, CDR2 LQKENI. The CDR3 is made up of 14 amino acids. Trimming cost V 4 bases and J 4 bases, with 14 bases left between them. The CDR3 spells CASSRGQGNYEQYF. The CDR3 DNA is TGTGCCAGCTCACGGGGGCAGGGGAATTACGAGCAGTACTTC.

The rearrangement links TRBV11-2 to TRBJ2-1, with D unclear. This CDR3 is 15 amino acids long. Germline V gene lookup returns CDR1 SGHAT and CDR2 FQNNGV. V lost 7 bases, J lost 0 bases, and 13 bases lay in between. The CDR3 spells CASMKPDNSYNEQFF. In nucleotides, the CDR3 is TGTGCCAGCATGAAACCGGATAACTCCTACAATGAGCAGTTCTTC.

The chain is built from TRBV27 and TRBJ2-1, with D unresolved. Germline lookup yields CDR1 MNHEY and CDR2 SMNVEV (reference sequence). The CDR3 runs 11 residues. The V end was cut by 7 bases, the J end by 5 bases, with 6 bases between. The CDR3 DNA sequence: TGTGCCAGCAATGAGAACAATGAGCAGTTCTTC. Translated: CASNENNEQFF.

This chain joins TRBV2 and TRBJ2-7, with unresolved D. The CDR3 length is 12 residues. CDR1 is SNHLY and CDR2 is FYNNEI in the germline V gene. Trimming stripped 6 bases from V and 1 base from J, with 7 bases between. The CDR3 sequence: CASRSASYEQYF. CDR3 bases: TGTGCCAGCAGGTCCGCGTCCTACGAGCAGTACTTC.

This chain links TRBV5-6 with TRBJ2-1; no clear D gene. Trimming took off 2 bases at V and 8 bases at J, with 5 bases between the two ends. Germline assignment: CDR1 SGHDT and CDR2 YYEEEE. The CDR3 contains 11 residues. Here the CDR3 reads CASSFADEQFF. For the CDR3, the DNA is TGTGCCAGCAGCTTCGCCGATGAGCAGTTCTTC.

The gene calls are TRBV5-6 and TRBJ2-7; possibly TRBD1 for D (6 bases). The CDR3 is 14 residues long. Germline CDR1 SGHDT, CDR2 YYEEEE. V lost 1 base, J lost 2 bases, and 10 bases lay in between. The CDR3 DNA follows: TGTGCCAGCAGCTTGAAAGGGGACACCTACGAGCAGTACTTC. Translated: CASSLKGDTYEQYF.

This clone was counted between two and nine times. The chain has TRBV4-3 and TRBJ2-1; 11 bases fit TRBD2. The CDR3 length is 17 residues. Losses at the gene ends were 3 bases for V and 8 bases for J; bases not matched to a gene: 12. The germline V gene has CDR1 LGHNA and CDR2 YSLEER. The CDR3: CASSHDFSGRAGDEQFF. The CDR3 nucleotides read TGCGCCAGCAGCCATGACTTTAGCGGGAGGGCCGGGGATGAGCAGTTCTTC.

The rearrangement joins TRBV28 to TRBJ1-5; D is unresolved. The V end was cut by 10 bases, the J end by 0 bases, with 13 bases between. In germline, CDR1 is MDHEN, CDR2 SYDVKM. This CDR3 has 14 residues. The CDR3 sequence: CAISRPYSNQPQHF. DNA for the CDR3: TGTGCCATCTCGCGGCCTTATAGCAATCAGCCCCAGCATTTT.

The rearrangement uses TRBV19 and TRBJ2-7; no definite D call. V was cut by 4 bases and J by 0 bases, with 16 bases left in between. The CDR3 contains 16 residues. Germline V gene data show CDR1 as LNHDA and CDR2 as SQIVND (reference sequence). CDR3 residues: CASSKGQPFISYEQYF. The CDR3 DNA sequence: TGTGCCAGTAGTAAGGGTCAGCCATTCATCTCCTACGAGCAGTACTTC.

This clone was observed once. The sample holds other DNA sequences that translate to the same CDR3. This chain uses TRBV6-5 with TRBJ2-7, with D uncertain. In germline, CDR1 is MNHEY, CDR2 SVGAGI. Trimming cost V 6 bases and J 4 bases, with 4 bases left between them. The length of the CDR3 is 10 residues. The CDR3 DNA sequence: TGTGCCAGCAGGGATTACGAGCAGTACTTC. Its protein is CASRDYEQYF.

This sequence joins TRBV6-5 and TRBJ2-1, with TRBD2 matching over 9 bases. V was pared by 6 bases and J by 2 bases, with 5 bases of the junction left unmatched. There are 15 residues in the CDR3. Germline loops: CDR1 MNHEY, CDR2 SVGAGI. CDR3 nucleotide sequence: TGTGCCAGCAGCCGTAGCGGGAGTCCCTACAATGAGCAGTTCTTC. Residues: CASSRSGSPYNEQFF.

The chain recombines TRBV7-9 with TRBJ2-5; D uncertain. This CDR3 has 13 amino acids. V gave up 5 bases and J gave up 4 bases, with 11 bases separating them. Germline V gene sequence: CDR1 SEHNR, CDR2 FQNEAQ (reference sequence). The CDR3 spells CASSLFGSETQYF. CDR3 nucleotide sequence: TGTGCCAGCAGCCTATTTGGCTCAGAGACCCAGTACTTC.

This rearrangement joins TRBV14 to TRBJ1-1; D unresolved. The CDR3 runs 15 residues. Trimming cost V 4 bases and J 0 bases, with 12 bases left between them. Germline values: CDR1 SGHDN, CDR2 FVKESK. CDR3 sequence (DNA): TGTGCCAGCAGCCCGTGGACGGCTATGAACACTGAAGCTTTCTTT. It yields the protein CASSPWTAMNTEAFF.

This clone was observed a handful of times. V and J are TRBV4-1 and TRBJ1-1; no clear D gene. V lost 1 base and J lost 1, with 7 bases in between. This CDR3 spans 14 amino acids. From germline, CDR1 is MGHRA and CDR2 YSYEKL. The CDR3: CASSQVTWNTEAFF. CDR3 in DNA: TGCGCCAGCAGCCAAGTAACCTGGAACACTGAAGCTTTCTTT.